The clone carrying this T cell receptor beta chain was picked up one time. Its matching antigen is unknown. The treatment: oral pan-JAK inhibitor, 5-10 mg twice daily. In germline, CDR1 is SNHLY, CDR2 FYNNEI. This CDR3 region has 16 residues. Trimming left V 1 base short and J 3 bases short, with 15 bases between. This sample stems from a study of CD8+ T cells in alopecia areata. The overall study: Severity was scored as percentage of affected scalp area in treated patients. Findings and limits, study-wide: Scalp lesions, especially in alopecia totalis/universalis, had higher clonality than normal scalp. Sharing of TCRs across patients appeared less clear than in mice, possibly for HLA-related reasons. Tofacitinib did not eliminate many expanded lesional clones from scalp or blood.

cDNA reverse transcribed from extracted RNA served as the sequencing template. Clones were read by immunoSEQ multiplex PCR, and TCRdb kept only the in-frame ones, dropping some. The data contain roughly 140,000 clones, 80% to 90% of them singletons. This receptor was obtained from a human donor with alopecia areata. The chain couples TRBV2 to TRBJ1-1; possible D gene TRBD1, 6 bases. Sequenced material: CD8+ T cells sorted from blood, taken at week 4, from a patient treated with tofacitinib. CDR3 protein: CASSEDPRGSDTEAFF. The CDR3 nucleotides read TGTGCCAGCAGTGAAGATCCCAGGGGCTCGGACACTGAAGCTTTCTTT.